The clone carrying this T cell receptor (beta chain) came up many times. Its antigen is not known. V shed 3 bases and J 14 bases; nucleotides not matched to a gene: 7. The CDR3 contains 13 residues. Unique molecular identifiers were built into the TCRbeta library. TCRdb fed the PCR reads into MiXCR, producing one record per CDR3 protein. The data show fewer than 350,000 distinct CDR3 sequences, with 10% seen just once and roughly 7.1% held by the top ten. The data are from a study of T-cell reconstitution after alpha-beta-depleted transplantation in children. Study observations and caveats: Expanded clones from the graft, numbering several hundred, reportedly supplied alpha-beta T cells about two months after transplant. Some patients showed high day-60 TCRbeta diversity, which derived from surviving recipient T cells and thymic progenitors.

Sequenced material: PBMCs, taken before TCRalphabeta/CD19-depleted stem cell transplant. This chain links TRBV12-3 or TRBV12-4 with TRBJ1-6; 7 nucleotides match TRBD1. This clonotype was sampled from a boy less than two years old with acute myeloid leukemia, due to receive a stem cell transplant. As DNA, the CDR3 is TGTGCCAGCAGTTTGGACAGGTCCGCTTCCCTCCACTTT. It codes for CASSLDRSASLHF.